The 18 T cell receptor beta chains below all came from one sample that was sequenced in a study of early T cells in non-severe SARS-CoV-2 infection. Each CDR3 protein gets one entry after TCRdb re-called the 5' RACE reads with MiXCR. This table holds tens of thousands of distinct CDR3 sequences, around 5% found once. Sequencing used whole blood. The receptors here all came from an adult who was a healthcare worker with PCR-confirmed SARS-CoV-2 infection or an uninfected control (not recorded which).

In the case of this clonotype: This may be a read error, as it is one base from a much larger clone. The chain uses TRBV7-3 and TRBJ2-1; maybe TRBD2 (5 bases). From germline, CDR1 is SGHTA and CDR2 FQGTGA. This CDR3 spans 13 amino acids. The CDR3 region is CVSSPTSLDEQFF. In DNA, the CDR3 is TGTGTCAGCAGCCCTACTAGTTTAGATGAGCAGTTCTTC.

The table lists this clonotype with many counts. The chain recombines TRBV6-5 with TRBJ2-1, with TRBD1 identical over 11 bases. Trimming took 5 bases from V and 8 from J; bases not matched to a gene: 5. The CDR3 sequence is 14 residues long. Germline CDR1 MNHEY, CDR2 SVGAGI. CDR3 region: CASSPRTGGDEQFF. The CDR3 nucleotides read TGTGCCAGCAGTCCAAGGACAGGGGGCGATGAGCAGTTCTTC.

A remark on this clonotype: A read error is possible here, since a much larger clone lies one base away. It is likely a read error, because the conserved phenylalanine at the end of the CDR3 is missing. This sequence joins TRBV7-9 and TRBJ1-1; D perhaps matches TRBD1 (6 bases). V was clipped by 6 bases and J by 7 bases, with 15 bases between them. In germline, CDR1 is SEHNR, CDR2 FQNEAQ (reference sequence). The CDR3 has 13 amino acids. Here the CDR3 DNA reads TGTGCCAGCAGTCCCGGACAGCCTTTTGAAGCTTTCATT. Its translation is CASSPGQPFEAFI.

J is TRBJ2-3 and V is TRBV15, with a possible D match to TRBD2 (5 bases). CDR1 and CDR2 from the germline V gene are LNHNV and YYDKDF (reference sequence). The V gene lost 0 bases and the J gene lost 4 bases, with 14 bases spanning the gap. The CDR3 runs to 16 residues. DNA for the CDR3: TGTGCCACCAGCAGAGACTGGGCGAGGGTGGCAGATACGCAGTATTTT. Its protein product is CATSRDWARVADTQYF.

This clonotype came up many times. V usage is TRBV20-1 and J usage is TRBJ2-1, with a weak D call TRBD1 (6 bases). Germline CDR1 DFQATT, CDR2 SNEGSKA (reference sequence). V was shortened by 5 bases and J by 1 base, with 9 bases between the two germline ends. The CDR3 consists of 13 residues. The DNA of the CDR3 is TGCAGTGCTCACCAGGGGTCCTACAATGAGCAGTTCTTC. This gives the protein CSAHQGSYNEQFF.

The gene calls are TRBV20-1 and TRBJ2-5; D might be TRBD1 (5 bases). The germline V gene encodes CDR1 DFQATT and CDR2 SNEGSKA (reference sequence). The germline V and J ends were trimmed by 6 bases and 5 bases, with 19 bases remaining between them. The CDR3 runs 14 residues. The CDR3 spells CSADPQGFGETQYF. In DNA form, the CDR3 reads TGCAGTGCCGATCCTCAGGGCTTTGGGGAGACCCAGTACTTC.

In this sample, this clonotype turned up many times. Here the CDR3 reads CASSQEGGRGETQYF. DNA for the CDR3: TGTGCCAGCAGCCAAGAAGGAGGGAGAGGGGAGACCCAGTACTTC. The chain couples TRBV14 to TRBJ2-5; perhaps TRBD2 as D (6 bases). Trimming removed 0 bases at V and 5 bases at J, with 13 bases between. The CDR3 sequence is 15 residues long. CDR1 is SGHDN, CDR2 FVKESK, per germline.

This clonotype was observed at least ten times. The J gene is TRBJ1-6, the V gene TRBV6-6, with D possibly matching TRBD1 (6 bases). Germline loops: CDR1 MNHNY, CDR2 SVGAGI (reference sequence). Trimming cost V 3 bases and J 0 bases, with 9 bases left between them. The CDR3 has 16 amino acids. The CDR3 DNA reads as TGTGCCAGCAGTTATGACAGGAGCTCCTATAATTCACCCCTCCACTTT. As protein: CASSYDRSSYNSPLHF.

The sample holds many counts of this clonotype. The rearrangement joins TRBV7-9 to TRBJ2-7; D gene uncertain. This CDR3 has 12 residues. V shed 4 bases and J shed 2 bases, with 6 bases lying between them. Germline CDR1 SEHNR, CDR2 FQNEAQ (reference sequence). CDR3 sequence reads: CASSWSTYEQYF. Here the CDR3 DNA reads TGTGCCAGCAGCTGGAGCACCTACGAGCAGTACTTC.

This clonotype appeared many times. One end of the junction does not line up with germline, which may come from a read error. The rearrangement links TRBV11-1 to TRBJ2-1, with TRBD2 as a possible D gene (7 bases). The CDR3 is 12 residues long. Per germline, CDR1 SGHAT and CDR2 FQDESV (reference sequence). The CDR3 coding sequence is TGTGCCAGCAGATTAGGGGGGGGCGAGCAGTTCTTC. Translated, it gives CASRLGGGEQFF.

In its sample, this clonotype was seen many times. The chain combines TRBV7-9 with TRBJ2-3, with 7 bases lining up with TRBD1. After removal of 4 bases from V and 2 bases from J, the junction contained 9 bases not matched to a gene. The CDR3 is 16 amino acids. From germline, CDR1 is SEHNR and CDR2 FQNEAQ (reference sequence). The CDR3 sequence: CASSSQGQLLTDTQYF. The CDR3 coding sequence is TGTGCCAGCAGCTCACAGGGACAGCTCCTCACAGATACGCAGTATTTT.

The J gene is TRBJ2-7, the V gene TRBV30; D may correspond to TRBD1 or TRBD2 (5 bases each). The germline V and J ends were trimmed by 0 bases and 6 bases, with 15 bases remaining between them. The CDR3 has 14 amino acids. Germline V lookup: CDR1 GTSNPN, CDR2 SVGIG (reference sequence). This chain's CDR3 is CAWSVQAGTAEQYF. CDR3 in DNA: TGTGCCTGGAGTGTACAGGCTGGGACCGCCGAGCAGTACTTC.

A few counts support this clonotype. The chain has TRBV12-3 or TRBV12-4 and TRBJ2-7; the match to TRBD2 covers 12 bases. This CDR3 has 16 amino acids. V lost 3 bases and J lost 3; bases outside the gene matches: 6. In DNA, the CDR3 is TGTGCCAGCAGTTTCCCTGGACTAGCGGGGAACTACGAGCAGTACTTC. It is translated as CASSFPGLAGNYEQYF.

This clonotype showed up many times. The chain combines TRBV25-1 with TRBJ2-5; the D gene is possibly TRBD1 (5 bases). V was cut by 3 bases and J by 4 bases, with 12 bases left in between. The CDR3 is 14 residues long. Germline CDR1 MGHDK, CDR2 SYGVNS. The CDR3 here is CASSDSRGRETQYF. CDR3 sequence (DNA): TGTGCCAGCAGTGATTCTAGGGGCCGAGAGACCCAGTACTTC. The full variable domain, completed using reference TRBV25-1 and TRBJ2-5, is EADIYQTPRYLVIGTGKKITLECSQTMGHDKMYWYQQDPGMELHLIHYSYGVNSTEKGDLSSESTVSRIRTEHFPLTLESARPSHTSQYLCASSDSRGRETQYFGPGTRLLVL.

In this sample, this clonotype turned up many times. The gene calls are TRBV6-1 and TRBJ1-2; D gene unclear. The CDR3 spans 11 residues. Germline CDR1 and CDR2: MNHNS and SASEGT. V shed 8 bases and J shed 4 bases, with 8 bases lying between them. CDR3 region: CASRDSYGYTF. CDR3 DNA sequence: TGTGCCAGCCGGGATTCCTATGGCTACACCTTC.

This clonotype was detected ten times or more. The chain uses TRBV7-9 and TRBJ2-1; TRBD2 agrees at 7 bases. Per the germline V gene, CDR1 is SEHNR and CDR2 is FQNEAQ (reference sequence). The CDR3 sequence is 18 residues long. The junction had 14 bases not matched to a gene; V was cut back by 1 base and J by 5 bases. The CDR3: CASSLVVGAGELDNEQFF. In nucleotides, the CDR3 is TGTGCCAGCAGCTTAGTAGTAGGGGCGGGAGAATTGGACAATGAGCAGTTCTTC.

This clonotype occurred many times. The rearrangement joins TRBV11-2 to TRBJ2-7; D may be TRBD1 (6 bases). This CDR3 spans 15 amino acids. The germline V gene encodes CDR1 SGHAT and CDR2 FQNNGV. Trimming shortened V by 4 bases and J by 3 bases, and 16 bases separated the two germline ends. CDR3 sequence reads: CASSSSGESIYEQYF. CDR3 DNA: TGTGCCAGCAGCTCATCAGGGGAGTCTATCTACGAGCAGTACTTC.

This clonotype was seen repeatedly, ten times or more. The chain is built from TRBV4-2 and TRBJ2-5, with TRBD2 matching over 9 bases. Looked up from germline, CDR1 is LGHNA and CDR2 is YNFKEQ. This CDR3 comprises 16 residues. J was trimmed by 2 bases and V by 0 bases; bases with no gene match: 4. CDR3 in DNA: TGTGCCAGCAGCCAAGATCCAGCGGGGGGACAAGAGACCCAGTACTTC. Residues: CASSQDPAGGQETQYF.